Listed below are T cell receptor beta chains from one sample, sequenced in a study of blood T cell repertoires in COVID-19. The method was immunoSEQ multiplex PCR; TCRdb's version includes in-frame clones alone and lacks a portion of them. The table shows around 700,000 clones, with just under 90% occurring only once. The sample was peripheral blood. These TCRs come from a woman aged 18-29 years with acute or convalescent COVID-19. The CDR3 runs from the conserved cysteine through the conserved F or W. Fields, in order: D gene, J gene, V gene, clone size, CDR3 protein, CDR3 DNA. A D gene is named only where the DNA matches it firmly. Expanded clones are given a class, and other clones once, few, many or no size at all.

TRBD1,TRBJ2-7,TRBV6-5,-,CAGRGQGYEQYF,TGTGCCGGAAGAGGACAGGGCTACGAGCAGTACTTC
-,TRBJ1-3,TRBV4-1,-,CASSQEGAGSPGNTIYF,TGCGCCAGCAGCCAAGAAGGGGCAGGGTCCCCTGGAAACACCATATATTTT
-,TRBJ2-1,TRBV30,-,CALAAVSYNEQFF,TGTGCCTTAGCGGCTGTCTCCTACAATGAGCAGTTCTTC
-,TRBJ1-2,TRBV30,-,CAWSDFHLQGSGGYTF,TGTGCCTGGAGTGATTTCCATCTACAGGGAAGTGGGGGCTACACCTTC
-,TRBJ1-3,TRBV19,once,CASSTASGNTIYF,TGTGCCAGTAGTACAGCGTCGGGAAACACCATATATTTT
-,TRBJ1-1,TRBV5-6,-,CASSFSPKGGAFF,TGTGCCAGCAGCTTTAGTCCTAAAGGGGGAGCTTTCTTT
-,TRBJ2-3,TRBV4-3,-,CASSQDQGYTDTQYF,TGCGCCAGCAGCCAAGATCAGGGTTACACAGATACGCAGTATTTT
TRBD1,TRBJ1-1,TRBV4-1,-,CASSRSHLTGTTEAFF,TGCGCCAGCAGCCGCAGTCACTTGACAGGGACCACTGAAGCTTTCTTT
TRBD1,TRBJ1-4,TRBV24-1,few,CATSDQRQGANEKLFF,TGTGCCACCAGTGACCAAAGACAGGGGGCTAATGAAAAACTGTTTTTT
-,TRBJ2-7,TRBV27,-,CASSRSLQGYEQYF,TGTGCCAGCAGTCGATCACTACAGGGCTACGAGCAGTACTTC
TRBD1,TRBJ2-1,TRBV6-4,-,CASSTQGAGYNEQFF,TGTGCCAGCAGTACGCAGGGGGCCGGGTACAATGAGCAGTTCTTC
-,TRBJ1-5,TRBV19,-,CASSPQAQGRVQPQHF,TGTGCCAGTAGTCCGCAGGCACAGGGCAGGGTCCAGCCCCAGCATTTT
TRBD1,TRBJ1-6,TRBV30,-,CALDQGGDSPLHF,TGTGCCTTAGATCAGGGGGGAGATTCACCCCTCCACTTT
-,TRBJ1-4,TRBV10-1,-,CASSDRGVREKLFF,TGCGCCAGCAGTGACAGGGGTGTGAGAGAAAAACTGTTTTTT
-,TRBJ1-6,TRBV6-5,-,CASSRGVYNSPLHF,TGTGCCAGCAGCCGGGGTGTTTATAATTCACCCCTCCACTTT
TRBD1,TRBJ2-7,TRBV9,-,CASSITGDASYEQYF,TGTGCCAGCAGCATAACAGGGGACGCGTCCTACGAGCAGTACTTC
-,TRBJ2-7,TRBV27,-,CASSLSLGGVLYEQYF,TGTGCCAGCAGTTTATCGTTGGGCGGGGTCCTTTACGAGCAGTACTTC
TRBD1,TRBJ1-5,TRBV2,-,CASRGQGGGQPQHF,TGTGCCAGCAGGGGACAGGGAGGCGGTCAGCCCCAGCATTTT
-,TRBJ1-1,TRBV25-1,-,CASSETTPGMNTEAFF,TGTGCCAGCAGTGAAACAACTCCAGGCATGAACACTGAAGCTTTCTTT
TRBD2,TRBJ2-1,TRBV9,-,CASSITSAPYNEQFF,TGTGCCAGCAGCATCACTAGCGCTCCCTACAATGAGCAGTTCTTC
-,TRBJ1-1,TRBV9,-,CASSVGAGETEAFF,TGTGCCAGCAGCGTAGGGGCAGGTGAAACTGAAGCTTTCTTT
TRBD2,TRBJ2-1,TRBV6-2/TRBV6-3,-,CASSFSGGAPNEQFF,TGTGCCAGCAGTTTTAGCGGGGGGGCTCCAAATGAGCAGTTCTTC
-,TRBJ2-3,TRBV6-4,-,CASSIDRSVTDTQYF,TGTGCCAGCAGTATAGACAGGTCGGTCACAGATACGCAGTATTTT
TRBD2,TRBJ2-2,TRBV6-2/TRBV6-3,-,CASSPLAGGATGELFF,TGTGCCAGCAGTCCACTAGCGGGGGGGGCAACCGGGGAGCTGTTTTTT
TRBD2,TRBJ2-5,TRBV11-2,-,CASSFSAGGVETQYF,TGTGCCAGCAGCTTCTCAGCGGGGGGAGTGGAGACCCAGTACTTC
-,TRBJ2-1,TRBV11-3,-,CASSLRGYLGNEQFF,TGTGCCAGCAGCTTAAGGGGCTATCTTGGTAATGAGCAGTTCTTC
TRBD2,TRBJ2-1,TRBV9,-,CASSVEAGGGYEQFF,TGTGCCAGCAGCGTAGAGGCGGGGGGAGGGTATGAGCAGTTCTTC
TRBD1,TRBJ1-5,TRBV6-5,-,CASSQQGGGQPQHF,TGTGCCAGCAGTCAACAGGGGGGGGGTCAGCCCCAGCATTTT
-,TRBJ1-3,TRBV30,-,CAWSAPSGNSGNTIYF,TGTGCCTGGAGTGCCCCCTCAGGGAACTCTGGAAACACCATATATTTT
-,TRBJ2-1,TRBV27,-,CASSLAASSVDEQFF,TGTGCCAGCAGTTTAGCGGCTAGTTCAGTCGATGAGCAGTTCTTC
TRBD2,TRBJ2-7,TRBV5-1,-,CASSLAGGGGYEQYF,TGCGCCAGCAGCTTGGCGGGAGGGGGAGGCTACGAGCAGTACTTC
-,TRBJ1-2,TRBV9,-,CASSVGGRGFYGYTF,TGTGCCAGCAGCGTAGGTGGGCGGGGATTCTATGGCTACACCTTC
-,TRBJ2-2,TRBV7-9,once,CASSLGRGELFF,TGTGCCAGCAGCTTGGGCCGCGGGGAGCTGTTTTTT
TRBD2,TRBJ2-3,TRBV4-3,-,CASSLGASGGADTQYF,TGCGCCAGCAGCCTGGGGGCTAGCGGGGGGGCAGATACGCAGTATTTT
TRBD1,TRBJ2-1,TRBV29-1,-,CSVAGTGKSSYNEQFF,TGCAGCGTTGCCGGGACAGGGAAAAGCTCCTACAATGAGCAGTTCTTC
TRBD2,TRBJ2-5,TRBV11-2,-,CASSPVRRIAGHF,TGTGCCAGCAGCCCCGTCCGGAGAATAGCGGGACACTTC
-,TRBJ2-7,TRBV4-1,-,CASSQSLSYEQYF,TGCGCCAGCAGCCAATCCCTCTCCTACGAGCAGTACTTC
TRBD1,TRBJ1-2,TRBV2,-,CASSRPGTAFYGYTF,TGTGCCAGCAGTAGACCGGGGACAGCTTTCTATGGCTACACCTTC
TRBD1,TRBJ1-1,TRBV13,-,CASPGQTNTEAFF,TGTGCCAGCCCGGGACAGACGAACACTGAAGCTTTCTTT
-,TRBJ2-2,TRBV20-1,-,CSAYDTGELFF,TGCAGTGCGTATGACACCGGGGAGCTGTTTTTT
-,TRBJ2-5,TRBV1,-,CTSSQDQGRQQETQYF,TGCACCAGCAGCCAAGATCAGGGGCGGCAGCAAGAGACCCAGTACTTC
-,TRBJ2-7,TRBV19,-,CASSSAGSTYEQYF,TGTGCCAGTAGTTCGGCAGGGTCTACCTACGAGCAGTACTTC
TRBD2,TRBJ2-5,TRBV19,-,CASSRGTSGGQETQYF,TGTGCCAGTAGTAGAGGGACTAGCGGGGGGCAAGAGACCCAGTACTTC
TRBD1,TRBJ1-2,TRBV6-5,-,CASRDRYYGYTF,TGTGCCAGCCGGGACAGGTACTATGGCTACACCTTC
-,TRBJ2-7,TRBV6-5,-,CASSYTRVAYEQYF,TGTGCCAGCAGTTACACCAGGGTGGCCTACGAGCAGTACTTC
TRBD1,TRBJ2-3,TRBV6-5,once,CASLRGHTDTQYF,TGTGCCAGCCTCAGGGGGCACACAGATACGCAGTATTTT
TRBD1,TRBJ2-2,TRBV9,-,CASSSGQGGGELFF,TGTGCCAGCAGCTCCGGACAGGGGGGCGGGGAGCTGTTTTTT
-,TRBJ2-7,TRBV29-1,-,CSVTAITYEQYF,TGCAGCGTGACAGCTATAACCTACGAGCAGTACTTC
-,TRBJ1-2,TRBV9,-,CASSVDPGGRDRGYTF,TGTGCCAGCAGCGTAGACCCGGGGGGCAGGGATCGCGGCTACACCTTC
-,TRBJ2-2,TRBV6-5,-,CASRGDSTGELFF,TGTGCCAGCAGGGGGGACTCCACCGGGGAGCTGTTTTTT
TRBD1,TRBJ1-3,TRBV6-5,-,CASHRQGGNTIYF,TGTGCTTCTCACCGACAGGGGGGAAACACCATATATTTT
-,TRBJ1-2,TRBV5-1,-,CASSPDSSYGYTF,TGCGCCAGCAGCCCCGACAGCTCTTATGGCTACACCTTC